The 19 T cell receptor beta chains below were found in one sample sequenced in a study of shared clonotypes between healthy human individuals. Naive-designated CD8 cells lacked CD45RO, were positively enriched for CCR7, and omitted terminally differentiated effector memory CD45RA+ cells. Some clones are missing from TCRdb's copy, which holds only in-frame ones; the method was immunoSEQ multiplex PCR. Counted here are about 680,000 clones, roughly 94% occurring once; the ten biggest clones make up 24%. Sequenced material: naive CD8+ T cells sorted from blood. The receptor source for this set is a young man in good health.

The CDR3 loop reads CAITSGAGKHNEQFF. The CDR3 DNA follows: TGTGCCATCACTTCGGGGGCGGGAAAACACAATGAGCAGTTCTTC. The rearrangement uses TRBV10-3 and TRBJ2-1, with D perhaps being TRBD1 or TRBD2 (6 bases each). Germline V lookup: CDR1 ENHRY, CDR2 SYGVKD. V lost 7 bases and J lost 5, with 18 bases in between. There are 15 residues in the CDR3.

This chain links TRBV7-9 with TRBJ1-1; D is ambiguous. V was trimmed by 8 bases and J by 1 base, leaving 14 bases between them. Germline V gene lookup returns CDR1 SEHNR and CDR2 FQNEAQ (reference sequence). The CDR3 is 14 residues long. The CDR3 DNA is TGTGCCAGCCGAGTATTGTCCCCGAACACTGAAGCTTTCTTT. Residues: CASRVLSPNTEAFF. Full variable domain (missing parts from reference TRBV7-9 and TRBJ1-1): DTGVSQNPRHKITKRGQNVTFRCDPISEHNRLYWYRQTLGQGPEFLTYFQNEAQLEKSRLLSDRFSAERPKGSFSTLEIQRTEQGDSAMYLCASRVLSPNTEAFFGQGTRLTVV.

The rearrangement links TRBV20-1 to TRBJ2-7; D unresolved. The J call may be faulty, since TRBJ2-1 better matches the DNA end. CDR1 DFQATT and CDR2 SNEGSKA come from the germline V gene (reference sequence). The CDR3 sequence is 10 residues long. DNA of the CDR3: TGCAGTGCACCTTCGAATGAGCAGTTCTTC. Residues: CSAPSNEQFF.

This clone showed up just once. The rearrangement links TRBV27 to TRBJ2-7; 10 bases align to TRBD2. Germline V gene data show CDR1 as MNHEY and CDR2 as SMNVEV (reference sequence). Trimming removed 4 bases from V and 4 bases from J; junction bases left unmatched: 10. The CDR3 is 16 residues long. The CDR3 DNA reads TGTGCCAGCAGTTCGACCGGGACTAGCGCCCGATACGAGCAGTACTTC. Residues: CASSSTGTSARYEQYF.

V is TRBV29-1 and J is TRBJ1-2, with a possible D match to TRBD1 (6 bases). Trimming took off 6 bases at V and 10 bases at J, with 18 bases between the two ends. The CDR3 consists of 12 residues. Germline V gives CDR1 SQVTM, CDR2 ANQGSEA. The CDR3 bases are TGCAGCGTCGAGTGGCCCGGGGGCGACTACACCTTC. This gives the protein CSVEWPGGDYTF.

The chain has TRBV2 and TRBJ2-1; D gene uncertain. The length of the CDR3 is 16 residues. Trimming took 6 bases from V and 7 from J, leaving 22 bases between them. Germline V gene lookup returns CDR1 SNHLY and CDR2 FYNNEI. CDR3 in amino acids: CASSPTLAVMGNEQFF. The CDR3 DNA is TGTGCCAGCAGCCCTACCCTCGCGGTAATGGGTAATGAGCAGTTCTTC.

The J gene is TRBJ2-4, the V gene TRBV2; weak D call: TRBD1 (6 bases). This CDR3 has 15 residues. In germline, CDR1 is SNHLY, CDR2 FYNNEI. Trimming stripped 7 bases from V and 0 bases from J, with 13 bases between. CDR3 DNA: TGTGCCAGCACCAAGGGGGACCTAGCCAAAAACATTCAGTACTTC. It specifies CASTKGDLAKNIQYF.

V gene TRBV10-3 combines with J gene TRBJ2-2, with D possibly matching TRBD2 (5 bases). CDR3 length: 17 residues. Germline lookup yields CDR1 ENHRY and CDR2 SYGVKD. The V end was cut by 8 bases, the J end by 2 bases, with 21 bases between. The CDR3 region has the DNA TGTGCCATCTTAAATCTGGCTAGCCCTGATAACACCGGGGAGCTGTTTTTT. This translates into CAILNLASPDNTGELFF.

The V and J genes are TRBV9 and TRBJ2-7; TRBD1 is a possible D gene (5 bases). CDR1 and CDR2 from the germline V gene are SGDLS and YYNGEE. Trimming took off 6 bases at V and 6 bases at J, with 19 bases between the two ends. This CDR3 has 14 residues. CDR3 nucleotide sequence: TGTGCCAGCAACGTCCCCGTTTTAGGGGCCGAGCAGTACTTC. Its protein product is CASNVPVLGAEQYF.

V usage is TRBV11-3 and J usage is TRBJ2-2; D unclear. The CDR3 contains 15 residues. Germline-derived CDR1 and CDR2 are SGHNT and YENEEA. Trimming pared 1 base from V and 0 bases from J, leaving 6 bases between. CDR3 DNA sequence: TGTGCCAGCAGCTTAGCCGGGTCGAACACCGGGGAGCTGTTTTTT. This gives the protein CASSLAGSNTGELFF.

The V and J genes are TRBV12-5 and TRBJ2-1; D gene ambiguous. The germline V gene encodes CDR1 LGHNT and CDR2 FRNRAP. This CDR3 has 11 residues. The V end lost 4 bases, the J end lost 10 bases, and 8 bases lay between the germline ends. CDR3 in DNA: TGTGCTAGTGGTTCCGGAAAAGAGCAGTTCTTC. It is translated as CASGSGKEQFF.

The chain employs TRBV27 and TRBJ2-1, with 10 bases fitting TRBD2. V lost 5 bases, J lost 6 bases, and 4 bases stayed unmatched. Germline CDR1 and CDR2: MNHEY and SMNVEV (reference sequence). This CDR3 contains 14 residues. The CDR3 DNA follows: TGTGCCAGCAGTCCTAGCGGGAGTGGCAATGAGCAGTTCTTC. The encoded protein is CASSPSGSGNEQFF.

The chain uses TRBV7-8 and TRBJ2-7, with a weak D call TRBD1 (5 bases). The length of the CDR3 is 12 residues. The germline V gene has CDR1 SGHVS and CDR2 FQNEAQ. V lost 7 bases and J lost 2, with 9 bases in between. The CDR3, as DNA: TGTGCCAGCACAGGGAATACCTACGAGCAGTACTTC. Its translation is CASTGNTYEQYF.

V is TRBV4-3 and J is TRBJ2-1, with 7 bases fitting TRBD1. Germline loops: CDR1 LGHNA, CDR2 YSLEER. The CDR3 spans 16 residues. After removal of 4 bases from V and 8 bases from J, the junction contained 14 bases not matched to a gene. The CDR3 loop reads CASSPTGTDGSDEQFF. The CDR3 coding sequence is TGCGCCAGCAGCCCAACCGGGACAGATGGGTCCGATGAGCAGTTCTTC.

The chain links TRBV6-6 to TRBJ1-1; D ambiguous. Trimming removed 0 bases from V and 8 bases from J, with 10 bases in between. Germline CDR1 MNHNY, CDR2 SVGAGI (reference sequence). The CDR3 runs to 13 residues. The CDR3 DNA sequence: TGTGCCAGCAGTTACTCGGCAGCAAACGAAGCTTTCTTT. It specifies CASSYSAANEAFF.

The chain combines TRBV5-6 with TRBJ2-2; D is undetermined. The V and J ends lost 4 bases and 0 bases respectively, with 4 bases between them. This CDR3 region has 13 residues. The germline CDR1 and CDR2 sequences are SGHDT and YYEEEE. The CDR3 DNA is TGTGCCAGCAGCGGTGCGAACACCGGGGAGCTGTTTTTT. Protein: CASSGANTGELFF.

The chain uses TRBV4-1 and TRBJ1-1, with D maybe TRBD1 (5 bases). The CDR3 consists of 15 residues. The germline V and J ends were trimmed by 0 bases and 5 bases, with 13 bases remaining between them. CDR1 is MGHRA, CDR2 YSYEKL, per germline. The CDR3 is CASSQDRGAATEAFF. The CDR3 nucleotides read TGCGCCAGCAGCCAAGATCGGGGCGCGGCGACTGAAGCTTTCTTT.

The V gene is TRBV15, the J gene TRBJ2-7; 9 nucleotides match TRBD1. Unmatched junction bases numbered 6, after V lost 6 bases and J lost 3 bases. The CDR3 totals 14 residues. The germline gives CDR1 LNHNV, CDR2 YYDKDF (reference sequence). CDR3 residues: CATRGEDRGYEQYF. CDR3 in DNA: TGTGCCACCAGGGGGGAGGACAGGGGCTACGAGCAGTACTTC.

This clone has more than one count but fewer than ten. The chain carries TRBV20-1 and TRBJ1-2; no firm D call. The CDR3 totals 11 residues. V was trimmed by 4 bases and J by 4 bases, leaving 7 bases between them. Looked up from germline, CDR1 is DFQATT and CDR2 is SNEGSKA (reference sequence). The CDR3 loop is CSAIGPYGYTF. The CDR3 DNA is TGCAGTGCTATCGGACCCTATGGCTACACCTTC.